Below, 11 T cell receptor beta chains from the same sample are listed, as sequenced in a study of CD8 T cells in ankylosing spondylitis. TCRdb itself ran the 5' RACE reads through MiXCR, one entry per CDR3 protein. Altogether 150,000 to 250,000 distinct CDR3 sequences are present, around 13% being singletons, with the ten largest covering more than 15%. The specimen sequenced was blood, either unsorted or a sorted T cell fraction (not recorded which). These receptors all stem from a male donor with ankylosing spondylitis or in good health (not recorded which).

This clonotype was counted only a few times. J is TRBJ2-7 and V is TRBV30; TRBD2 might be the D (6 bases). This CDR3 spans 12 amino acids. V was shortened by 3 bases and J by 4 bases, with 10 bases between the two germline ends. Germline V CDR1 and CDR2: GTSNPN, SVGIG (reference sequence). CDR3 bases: TGTGCCTGGAGCGCCGGGGGATACGAGCAGTACTTC. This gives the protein CAWSAGGYEQYF.

Here the CDR3 reads CASSYLEPGLGYEQYF. DNA for the CDR3: TGTGCCAGCAGTTACCTCGAACCGGGACTAGGCTACGAGCAGTACTTC. This chain uses TRBV6-5 with TRBJ2-7; TRBD2 agrees at 8 bases. Germline V gives CDR1 MNHEY, CDR2 SVGAGI. The V gene end was trimmed by 2 bases and the J gene end by 3 bases; junction bases not matched to a gene: 9. The length of the CDR3 is 16 residues.

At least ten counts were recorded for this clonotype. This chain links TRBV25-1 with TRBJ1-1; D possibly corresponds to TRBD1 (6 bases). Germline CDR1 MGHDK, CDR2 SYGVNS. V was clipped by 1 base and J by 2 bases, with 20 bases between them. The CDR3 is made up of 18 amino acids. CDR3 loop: CASSESYGGAPINTEAFF. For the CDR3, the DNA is TGTGCCAGCAGTGAATCCTATGGGGGGGCCCCAATAAACACTGAAGCTTTCTTT.

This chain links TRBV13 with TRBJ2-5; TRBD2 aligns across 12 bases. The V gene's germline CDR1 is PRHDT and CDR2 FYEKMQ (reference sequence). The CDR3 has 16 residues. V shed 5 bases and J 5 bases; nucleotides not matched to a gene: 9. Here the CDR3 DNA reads TGTGCCAGCAGCCGGGCTAGCGGGGGGGCCTCTGAGACCCAGTACTTC. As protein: CASSRASGGASETQYF.

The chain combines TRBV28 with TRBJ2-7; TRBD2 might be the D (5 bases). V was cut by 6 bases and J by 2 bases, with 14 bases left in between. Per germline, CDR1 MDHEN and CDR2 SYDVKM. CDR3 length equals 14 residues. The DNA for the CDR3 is TGTGCCAGCAGGCACCGCGACGGGACCTACGAGCAGTACTTC. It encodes CASRHRDGTYEQYF.

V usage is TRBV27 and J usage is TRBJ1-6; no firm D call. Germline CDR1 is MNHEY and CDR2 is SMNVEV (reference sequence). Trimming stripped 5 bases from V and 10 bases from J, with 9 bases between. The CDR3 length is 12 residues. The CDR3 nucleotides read TGTGCCAGCAGTGCACTTGGATCACCCCTCCACTTT. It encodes CASSALGSPLHF.

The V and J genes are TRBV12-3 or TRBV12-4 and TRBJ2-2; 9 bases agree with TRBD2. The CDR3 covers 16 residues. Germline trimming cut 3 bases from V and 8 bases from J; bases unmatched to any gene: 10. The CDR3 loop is CASSLIAGAPGGELFF. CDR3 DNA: TGTGCCAGCAGTTTGATAGCGGGAGCCCCGGGTGGGGAGCTGTTTTTT.

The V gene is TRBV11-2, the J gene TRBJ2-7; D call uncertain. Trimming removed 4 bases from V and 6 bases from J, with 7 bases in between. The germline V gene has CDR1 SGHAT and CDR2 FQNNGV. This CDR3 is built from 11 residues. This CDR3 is CASSSIFEQYF. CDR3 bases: TGTGCCAGCAGCTCCATTTTCGAGCAGTACTTC. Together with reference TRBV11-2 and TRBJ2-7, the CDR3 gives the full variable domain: EAGVAQSPRYKIIEKRQSVAFWCNPISGHATLYWYQQILGQGPKLLIQFQNNGVVDDSQLPKDRFSAERLKGVDSTLKIQPAKLEDSAVYLCASSSIFEQYFGPGTRLTVT.

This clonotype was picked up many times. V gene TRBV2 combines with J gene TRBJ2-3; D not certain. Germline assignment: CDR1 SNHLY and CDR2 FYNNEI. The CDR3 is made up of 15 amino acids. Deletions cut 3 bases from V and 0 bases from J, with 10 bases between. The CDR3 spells CASSENLGSTDTQYF. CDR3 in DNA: TGTGCCAGCAGTGAGAATTTAGGAAGCACAGATACGCAGTATTTT.

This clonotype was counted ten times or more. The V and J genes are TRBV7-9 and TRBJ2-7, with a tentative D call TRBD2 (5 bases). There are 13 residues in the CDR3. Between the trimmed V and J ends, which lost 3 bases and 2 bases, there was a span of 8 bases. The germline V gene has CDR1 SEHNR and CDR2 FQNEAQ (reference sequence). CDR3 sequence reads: CASSLEATYEQYF. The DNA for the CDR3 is TGTGCCAGCAGCTTGGAGGCTACCTACGAGCAGTACTTC.

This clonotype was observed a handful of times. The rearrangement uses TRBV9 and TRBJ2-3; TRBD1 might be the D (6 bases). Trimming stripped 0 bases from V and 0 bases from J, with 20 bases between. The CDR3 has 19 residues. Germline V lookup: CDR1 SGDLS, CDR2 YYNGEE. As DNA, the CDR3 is TGTGCCAGCAGCGTAGTCGGCAGGGGCCTTGGTGAGAGCACAGATACGCAGTATTTT. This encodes CASSVVGRGLGESTDTQYF.